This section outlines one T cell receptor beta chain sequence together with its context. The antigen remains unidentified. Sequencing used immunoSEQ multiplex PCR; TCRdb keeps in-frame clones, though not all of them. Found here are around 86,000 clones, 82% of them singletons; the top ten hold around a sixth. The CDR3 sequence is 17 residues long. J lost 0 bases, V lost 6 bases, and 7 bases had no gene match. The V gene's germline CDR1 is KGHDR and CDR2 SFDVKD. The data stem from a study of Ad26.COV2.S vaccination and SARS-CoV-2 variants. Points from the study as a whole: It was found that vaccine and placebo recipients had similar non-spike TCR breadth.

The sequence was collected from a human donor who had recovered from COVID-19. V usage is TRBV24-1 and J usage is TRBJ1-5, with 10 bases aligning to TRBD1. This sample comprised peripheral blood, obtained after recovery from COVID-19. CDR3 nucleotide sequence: TGTGCCACCAGTCCATCGGGACAGGGGTATAGCAATCAGCCCCAGCATTTT. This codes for CATSPSGQGYSNQPQHF.